One and the same sample provided the 23 T cell receptor beta chains below, sequenced in a study of blood T cells in healthy people across ages. Using a J-beta primer mix together with a sample-barcoded 5' primer, a second PCR was run for roughly 6 to 11 cycles. TCRdb recomputed calls from the 5' RACE reads with MiXCR, one row per CDR3 protein. The profile shows 630,000 or so distinct CDR3 sequences, roughly 30% of them singletons. The sample comprised blood. The origin of the receptors is a woman over 75 in good health.

Only a few counts were recorded for this clonotype. The chain uses TRBV11-2 and TRBJ2-3; 7 nucleotides agree with TRBD1. Germline CDR1 SGHAT, CDR2 FQNNGV. V dropped 1 base and J dropped 3; count of bases not matched to a gene: 7. The CDR3 consists of 16 residues. This CDR3 reads CASSLGAGTVTDTQYF. CDR3 nucleotides: TGTGCCAGCAGCTTAGGAGCCGGGACAGTGACAGATACGCAGTATTTT.

The V gene is TRBV25-1, the J gene TRBJ2-3; the D gene could be TRBD1 or TRBD2 (5 bases each). The V gene lost 4 bases and the J gene lost 2 bases, with 13 bases spanning the gap. CDR1 and CDR2 from the germline V gene are MGHDK and SYGVNS. The CDR3 spans 15 residues. The CDR3 loop is CASSVLGPHTDTQYF. The CDR3 nucleotides read TGTGCCAGCAGTGTCTTGGGACCCCACACAGATACGCAGTATTTT.

In its sample, this clonotype was seen a few times. The rearrangement links TRBV6-6 to TRBJ2-3; 8 bases line up with TRBD2. Germline V gene sequence: CDR1 MNHNY, CDR2 SVGAGI (reference sequence). V shed 5 bases, J shed 4 bases, and the junction held 11 bases outside the gene matches. The CDR3 loop spans 16 amino acids. The CDR3 nucleotides are TGTGCCAGCAGTCCCTCGACGGGGGGGCGATCAGATACGCAGTATTTT. Encoded protein: CASSPSTGGRSDTQYF.

In regard to this clonotype: It may be a read error: a sequence one base away is much more abundant. The rearrangement uses TRBV29-1 and TRBJ2-5; 7 nucleotides match TRBD1. The J call is doubtful: the DNA matches TRBJ2-1 better. Per germline, CDR1 SQVTM and CDR2 ANQGSEA. The CDR3 spans 12 residues. CDR3 bases: TGCAGCGGTCAGACAGGGCAAGAGACCCAGTTCTTC. It specifies CSGQTGQETQFF.

This clonotype occurred a few times. This chain uses TRBV3-1 with TRBJ1-2, with D maybe TRBD1 (6 bases). The V end was cut by 5 bases, the J end by 0 bases, with 16 bases between. CDR1 is LGHDT and CDR2 is YNNKEL in the germline V gene (reference sequence). The CDR3 extends over 16 amino acids. CDR3 sequence reads: CASSRGTTPANYGYTF. CDR3 nucleotides: TGTGCCAGCAGCAGAGGGACAACCCCCGCTAACTATGGCTACACCTTC.

This clonotype was counted many times. The genes are TRBV7-7 and TRBJ2-1; 10 bases are a match to TRBD1. V dropped 5 bases and J dropped 4; count of bases not matched to a gene: 5. Germline CDR1 and CDR2: SSHAT and FNYEAQ (reference sequence). The CDR3 spans 15 residues. The CDR3: CASSRDRGRYNEQFF. The CDR3, as DNA: TGTGCCAGCAGCCGTGACAGGGGGCGTTACAATGAGCAGTTCTTC.

This clonotype was seen more than once but under ten times. V is TRBV9 and J is TRBJ2-2; D is tentatively TRBD1 or TRBD2 (6 bases each). The germline gives CDR1 SGDLS, CDR2 YYNGEE. The CDR3 spans 15 residues. The ends were cut back, 4 bases at V and 5 bases at J, with 15 bases in the middle. CDR3 sequence: CASSPGGGWTGELFF. In DNA, the CDR3 is TGTGCCAGCAGCCCCGGAGGGGGATGGACCGGGGAGCTGTTTTTT. Combining the CDR3 with reference TRBV9 and TRBJ2-2 gives the whole variable domain DSGVTQTPKHLITATGQRVTLRCSPRSGDLSVYWYQQSLDQGLQFLIQYYNGEERAKGNILERFSAQQFPDLHSELNLSSLELGDSALYFCASSPGGGWTGELFFGEGSRLTVL.

With respect to this clonotype: A much larger clone is a single base away; this may be a read error. The J gene is TRBJ2-1, the V gene TRBV11-3, with 11 positions matching TRBD2. The V gene's germline CDR1 is SGHNT and CDR2 YENEEA. The CDR3 consists of 17 residues. Written as DNA, the CDR3 is TGTGCCAGCAGCTTAGATCTGGCTAGCGGGGGGAAAAATGAGCGGTTCTTC. As protein: CASSLDLASGGKNERFF.

On this clonotype: This may be a read error: a much more frequent sequence differs by one nucleotide. Here the CDR3 DNA reads TGTGCCAGCAGTTCCACGCTTCGGAGGGATGAAGCTTTCTTT. Protein: CASSSTLRRDEAFF. The J gene is TRBJ1-1, the V gene TRBV6-5, with D hard to call. Per the germline V gene, CDR1 is MNHEY and CDR2 is SVGAGI. V was trimmed by 4 bases and J by 7 bases, leaving 16 bases between them. CDR3 length equals 14 residues.

The chain recombines TRBV18 with TRBJ2-7; 11 positions match TRBD1. Trimming cost V 6 bases and J 7 bases; bases outside gene matches: 11. This CDR3 has 15 residues. Germline CDR1 reads KGHSH; CDR2 reads LQKENI. The CDR3 DNA reads TGTGCCAGCTCCCCCGGGACAGGGGGTTACAATGAGCAGTACTTC. As protein: CASSPGTGGYNEQYF.

V usage is TRBV5-1 and J usage is TRBJ1-1; no firm D call. This CDR3 is built from 17 residues. V lost 5 bases and J lost 1, with 21 bases in between. Per the germline V gene, CDR1 is SGHRS and CDR2 is YFSETQ. In DNA, the CDR3 is TGCGCCAGCAGTCCGGGCACCCTTGGGATTTCGAACACTGAAGCTTTCTTT. Translated, it gives CASSPGTLGISNTEAFF.

This clonotype was seen ten or more times. The rearrangement uses TRBV30 and TRBJ1-2, with D maybe TRBD1 (6 bases). Trimming took off 4 bases at V and 8 bases at J, with 11 bases between the two ends. The germline CDR1 and CDR2 sequences are GTSNPN and SVGIG (reference sequence). The length of the CDR3 is 11 residues. CDR3 residues: CAWIQGQGYTF. The DNA for the CDR3 is TGTGCCTGGATTCAGGGGCAGGGCTACACCTTC.

This clonotype was counted many times. The rearrangement links TRBV5-1 to TRBJ2-7; 11 bases are a match to TRBD2. There are 16 residues in the CDR3. From germline, CDR1 is SGHRS and CDR2 YFSETQ. Germline trimming cut 0 bases from V and 3 bases from J; bases unmatched to any gene: 5. The CDR3 DNA reads TGCGCCAGCAGCTTGGCTTCCGGGACTAGCGGCTACGAGCAGTACTTC. It yields the protein CASSLASGTSGYEQYF. Together with reference TRBV5-1 and TRBJ2-7, the CDR3 gives the full variable domain: KAGVTQTPRYLIKTRGQQVTLSCSPISGHRSVSWYQQTPGQGLQFLFEYFSETQRNKGNFPGRFSGRQFSNSRSEMNVSTLELGDSALYLCASSLASGTSGYEQYFGPGTRLTVT.

Comment on this clonotype: A clone one base away is much larger, so this may be a read error. The chain combines TRBV5-4 with TRBJ1-6, with a tentative D call TRBD1 (6 bases). The ends were cut back, 0 bases at V and 8 bases at J, with 12 bases in the middle. The germline V gene has CDR1 SGHNT and CDR2 YYREEE (reference sequence). This CDR3 has 15 amino acids. The CDR3 spells CASSLEGGSYSPLHF. In DNA, the CDR3 is TGTGCCAGCAGCTTGGAGGGGGGATCGTATTCACCCCTCCACTTT.

The V call is TRBV20-1, the J call TRBJ1-5; TRBD1 matches at 11 bases. CDR3 size: 14 residues. Per the germline V gene, CDR1 is DFQATT and CDR2 is SNEGSKA (reference sequence). V lost 3 bases, J lost 9 bases, and 7 bases stayed unmatched. CDR3 bases: TGCAGTGCTAGTGGACAGGGGGCAAGACGGCCCCAGCATTTT. This gives the protein CSASGQGARRPQHF.

The chain uses TRBV10-1 and TRBJ2-3; the match to TRBD2 covers 9 bases. The CDR3 contains 16 residues. The trim removed 3 bases at V and 2 bases at J, leaving 6 bases unmatched. Germline lookup yields CDR1 WNHNN and CDR2 SYGVQD (reference sequence). CDR3 coding DNA: TGCGCCAGCAGTGATATTAGCGGGGGAGACACAGATACGCAGTATTTT. This encodes CASSDISGGDTDTQYF.

This clonotype was detected many times. The V call is TRBV27, the J call TRBJ1-2, with 7 bases that match TRBD1. Germline CDR1 MNHEY, CDR2 SMNVEV (reference sequence). The length of the CDR3 is 16 residues. Losses at the gene ends were 5 bases for V and 3 bases for J; bases not matched to a gene: 12. In DNA form, the CDR3 reads TGTGCCAGCAGTCCCCTTTTTGAGGGGGCAGACTATGGCTACACCTTC. Translation gives CASSPLFEGADYGYTF.

The chain carries TRBV30 and TRBJ1-1; possible D gene TRBD1, 6 bases. Deletions cut 2 bases from V and 5 bases from J, with 9 bases between. Germline CDR1 GTSNPN, CDR2 SVGIG (reference sequence). The CDR3 loop spans 12 amino acids. The CDR3 nucleotides read TGTGCCTGGAGTCCCCAGGGGACTGAAGCTTTCTTT. Translated: CAWSPQGTEAFF.

The chain employs TRBV6-6 and TRBJ2-2; unclear D gene. This CDR3 contains 16 residues. The germline V gene has CDR1 MNHNY and CDR2 SVGAGI (reference sequence). V was cut by 6 bases and J by 0 bases, with 14 bases left in between. CDR3: CASRRIDGTNTGELFF. For the CDR3, the DNA is TGTGCCAGCAGACGGATCGACGGAACGAACACCGGGGAGCTGTTTTTT.

This clonotype was counted many times. V is TRBV20-1 and J is TRBJ2-3; D is possibly TRBD2 (7 bases). V was pared by 6 bases and J by 2 bases, with 18 bases between. This CDR3 contains 15 residues. Germline CDR1 and CDR2: DFQATT and SNEGSKA (reference sequence). DNA of the CDR3: TGCAGTGCCCCGCTGGGGGGGGCCGTCACAGATACGCAGTATTTT. Translating it yields CSAPLGGAVTDTQYF.

This clonotype is medium-sized by share. CDR3 protein: CASSTQGGVSYEQYF. CDR3 bases: TGTGCCAGCAGCACCCAGGGCGGGGTTTCCTACGAGCAGTACTTC. The rearrangement joins TRBV7-6 to TRBJ2-7; tentatively, D is TRBD2 (6 bases). Germline V gene sequence: CDR1 SGHVS, CDR2 FNYEAQ. The V end was cut by 5 bases, the J end by 1 base, with 15 bases between. This CDR3 comprises 15 residues.

This chain uses TRBV20-1 with TRBJ1-5; TRBD1 matches at 7 bases. Germline CDR1 is DFQATT and CDR2 is SNEGSKA (reference sequence). CDR3 size: 14 residues. V dropped 2 bases and J dropped 9; count of bases not matched to a gene: 10. The CDR3 coding sequence is TGCAGTGCTAGAAGCGACAGGGAGGATAGGCCCCAGCATTTT. Its translation: CSARSDREDRPQHF.

This clonotype was recorded at least ten times. This chain uses TRBV5-1 with TRBJ2-1, with D unresolved. The CDR3 totals 14 residues. Germline CDR1 is SGHRS and CDR2 is YFSETQ. Trimming removed 4 bases from V and 4 bases from J, with 12 bases in between. CDR3 region: CASSQYFRYNEQFF. The CDR3 DNA reads TGCGCCAGCAGCCAATACTTCAGATACAATGAGCAGTTCTTC. Full variable domain (rest looked up from reference TRBV5-1 and TRBJ2-1): KAGVTQTPRYLIKTRGQQVTLSCSPISGHRSVSWYQQTPGQGLQFLFEYFSETQRNKGNFPGRFSGRQFSNSRSEMNVSTLELGDSALYLCASSQYFRYNEQFFGPGTRLTVL.